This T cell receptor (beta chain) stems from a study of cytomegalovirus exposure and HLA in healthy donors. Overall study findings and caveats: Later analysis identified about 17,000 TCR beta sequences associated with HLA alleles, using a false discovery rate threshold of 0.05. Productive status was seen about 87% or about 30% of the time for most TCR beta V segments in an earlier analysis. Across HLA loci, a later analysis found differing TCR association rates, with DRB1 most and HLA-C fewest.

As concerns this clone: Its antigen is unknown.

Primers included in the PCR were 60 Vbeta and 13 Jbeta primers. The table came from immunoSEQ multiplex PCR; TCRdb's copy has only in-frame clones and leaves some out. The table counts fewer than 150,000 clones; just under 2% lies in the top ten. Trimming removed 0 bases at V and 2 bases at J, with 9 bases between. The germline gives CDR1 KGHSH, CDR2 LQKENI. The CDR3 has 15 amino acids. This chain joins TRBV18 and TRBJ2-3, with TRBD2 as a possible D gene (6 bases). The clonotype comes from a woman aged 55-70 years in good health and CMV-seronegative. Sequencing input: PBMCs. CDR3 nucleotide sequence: TGTGCCAGCTCACCACCCCTAGCGTCCACAGATACGCAGTATTTT. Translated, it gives CASSPPLASTDTQYF.